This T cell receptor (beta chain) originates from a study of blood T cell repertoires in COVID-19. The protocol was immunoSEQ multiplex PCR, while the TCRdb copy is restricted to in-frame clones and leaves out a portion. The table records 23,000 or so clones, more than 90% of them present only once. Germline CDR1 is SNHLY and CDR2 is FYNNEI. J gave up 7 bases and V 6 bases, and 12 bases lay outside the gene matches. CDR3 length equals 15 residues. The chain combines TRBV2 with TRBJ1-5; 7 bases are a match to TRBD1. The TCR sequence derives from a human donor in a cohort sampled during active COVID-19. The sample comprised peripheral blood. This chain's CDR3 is CASRGTGEVGQPQHF. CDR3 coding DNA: TGTGCCAGCAGGGGTACAGGGGAAGTCGGACAGCCCCAGCATTTT.